This T cell receptor (beta chain) was sequenced during a study of CD8+CD57+ T cells in acquired aplastic anemia. Genomic DNA templated the TCR beta VDJ and CDR3 profiling. TCRdb fed the reads into MiXCR, producing one record per CDR3 protein. The profile covers hundreds of thousands of distinct CDR3 sequences, with around 68% appearing a single time and more than 3.5% taken by the ten largest. The CDR3 length is 13 residues. Germline lookup yields CDR1 MGHRA and CDR2 YSYEKL. V dropped 0 bases and J dropped 10 bases, with 11 bases sitting between them. This clonotype occurred many times. The source of this sequence is a human donor in good health, serving as a control. The chain has TRBV4-1 and TRBJ2-3; unclear D gene. Input material: sorted CD4+, CD8+, or CD8+CD57+ T cells (not recorded which) from PBMCs. In nucleotides, the CDR3 is TGCGCCAGCAGCCAAGAAAGTCCTAGGGCGCAGTATTTT. Translating it yields CASSQESPRAQYF.